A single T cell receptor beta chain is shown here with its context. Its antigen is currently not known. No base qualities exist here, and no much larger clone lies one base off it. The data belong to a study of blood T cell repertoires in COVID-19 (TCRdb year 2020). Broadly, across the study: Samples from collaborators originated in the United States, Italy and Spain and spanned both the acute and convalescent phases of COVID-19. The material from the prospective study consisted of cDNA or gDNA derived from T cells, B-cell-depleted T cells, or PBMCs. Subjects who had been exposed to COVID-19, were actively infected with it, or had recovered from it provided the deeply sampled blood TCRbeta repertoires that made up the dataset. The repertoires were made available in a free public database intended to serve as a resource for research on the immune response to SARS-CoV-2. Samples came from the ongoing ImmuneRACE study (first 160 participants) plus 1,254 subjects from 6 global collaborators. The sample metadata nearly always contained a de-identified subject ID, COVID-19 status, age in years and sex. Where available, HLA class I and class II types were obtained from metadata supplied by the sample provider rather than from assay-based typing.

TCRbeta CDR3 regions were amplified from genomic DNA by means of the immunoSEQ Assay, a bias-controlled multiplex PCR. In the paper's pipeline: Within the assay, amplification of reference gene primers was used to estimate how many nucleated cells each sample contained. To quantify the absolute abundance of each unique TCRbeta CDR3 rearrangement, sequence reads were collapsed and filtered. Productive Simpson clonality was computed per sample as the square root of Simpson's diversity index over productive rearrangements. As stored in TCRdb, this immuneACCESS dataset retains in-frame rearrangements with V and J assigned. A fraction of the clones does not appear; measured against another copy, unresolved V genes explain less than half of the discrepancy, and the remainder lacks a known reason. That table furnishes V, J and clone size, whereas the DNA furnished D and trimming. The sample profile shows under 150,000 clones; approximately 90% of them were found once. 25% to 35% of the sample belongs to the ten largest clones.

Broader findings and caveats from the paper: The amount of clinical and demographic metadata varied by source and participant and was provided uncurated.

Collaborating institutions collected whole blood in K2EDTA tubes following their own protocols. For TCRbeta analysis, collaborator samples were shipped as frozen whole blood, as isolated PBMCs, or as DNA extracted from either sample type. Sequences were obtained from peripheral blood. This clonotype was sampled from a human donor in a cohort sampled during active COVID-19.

The CDR3 protein: CASSQLQGSNSPLHF. In nucleotides, the sequence is TGCGCCAGCAGCCAACTACAGGGTAGCAATTCACCCCTCCACTTT. The sequence is built from TRBV4-3 and TRBJ1-6; perhaps TRBD1 is the D gene, with 6 bases matching. Including the terminal cysteine and phenylalanine, the CDR3 comprises 15 residues. Just CDR3 DNA is preserved here, 45 bases in frame from base 1. As encoded in the germline V gene, CDR1 is LGHNA while CDR2 is YSLEER. At the junction V is shortened by 2 bases and J by 7 bases, with 12 bases in between.